These T cell receptor beta chains were read from a single sample in a study of T-cell reconstitution after alpha-beta-depleted transplantation in children. TCRdb fed the PCR reads into MiXCR, producing one record per CDR3 protein. This table has about 74,000 distinct CDR3 sequences, 13% to 15% appearing once. Sample: PBMCs, mostly from graft donor cells, taken 180 days after TCRalphabeta/CD19-depleted stem cell transplant. All receptors derive from a male patient aged 2-15 years who had a stem cell transplant for acute lymphoblastic leukemia, so the T cells may come from the graft donor. Each CDR3 is given with its conserved first and last residue. Each record gives: V gene, J gene, CDR3 protein.

v_gene: TRBV25-1; j_gene: TRBJ2-2; CDR3aa: CASSERRETGELFF
v_gene: TRBV10-3; j_gene: TRBJ2-7; CDR3aa: CAISEGGQGARYEQYF
v_gene: TRBV2; j_gene: TRBJ2-2; CDR3aa: CASTVRGARAGELFF
v_gene: TRBV18; j_gene: TRBJ2-1; CDR3aa: CASSAGSPNEQFF
v_gene: TRBV3-1; j_gene: TRBJ2-4; CDR3aa: CASSQTWDPKNIQYF
v_gene: TRBV5-1; j_gene: TRBJ2-2; CDR3aa: CASSQGVLNTGELFF
v_gene: TRBV7-2; j_gene: TRBJ2-7; CDR3aa: CASDTPGQGAHEQYF
v_gene: TRBV4-1; j_gene: TRBJ2-3; CDR3aa: CASSPGLPGTQYF
v_gene: TRBV7-9; j_gene: TRBJ1-1; CDR3aa: CASSLDRALTEAFF
v_gene: TRBV7-9; j_gene: TRBJ2-1; CDR3aa: CVSSLRTSALF
v_gene: TRBV28; j_gene: TRBJ1-6; CDR3aa: CASSLLQGAWSPLHF
v_gene: TRBV11-2; j_gene: TRBJ2-7; CDR3aa: CASSPPGRPYEQYF
v_gene: TRBV5-1; j_gene: TRBJ1-2; CDR3aa: CASSLRAGTLLGYGYTF
v_gene: TRBV4-3; j_gene: TRBJ2-5; CDR3aa: CASSQDRTGFQETQYF
v_gene: TRBV7-8; j_gene: TRBJ1-1; CDR3aa: CASSIYRGVSSNTEAFF
v_gene: TRBV4-3; j_gene: TRBJ2-4; CDR3aa: CASSQEFRQGDLAKNIQYF
v_gene: TRBV7-9; j_gene: TRBJ2-1; CDR3aa: CASSLMRGPYNEQFF
v_gene: TRBV7-2; j_gene: TRBJ1-2; CDR3aa: CASSLRRYGYTF
v_gene: TRBV29-1; j_gene: TRBJ2-1; CDR3aa: CSASGGAGGLYNEQFF
v_gene: TRBV19; j_gene: TRBJ1-2; CDR3aa: CASSMEQRRSPQYGYTF
v_gene: TRBV5-1; j_gene: TRBJ2-3; CDR3aa: CASSLAWAVSKGATTADTQYF
v_gene: TRBV5-4; j_gene: TRBJ1-2; CDR3aa: CASSLDGKWNGYTF
v_gene: TRBV20-1; j_gene: TRBJ2-1; CDR3aa: CSASSPRGKITRSSYNEQFF
v_gene: TRBV12-3/TRBV12-4; j_gene: TRBJ2-7; CDR3aa: CASSSRGGAKNEQYF
v_gene: TRBV20-1; j_gene: TRBJ2-7; CDR3aa: CSASQTSGYEQYF
v_gene: TRBV5-6; j_gene: TRBJ2-3; CDR3aa: CASSLGGISTDTQYF
v_gene: TRBV10-3; j_gene: TRBJ2-7; CDR3aa: CASHATGGAYEQYF
v_gene: TRBV11-1; j_gene: TRBJ1-5; CDR3aa: CASSLSGGDFYSNQPQHF
v_gene: TRBV5-1; j_gene: TRBJ2-3; CDR3aa: CASSLDGLGGADTQYF
v_gene: TRBV4-3; j_gene: TRBJ2-2; CDR3aa: CASSQEWYSGGGELFF
v_gene: TRBV6-1; j_gene: TRBJ2-4; CDR3aa: CASSERGGETKNIQYF
v_gene: TRBV5-1; j_gene: TRBJ2-1; CDR3aa: CASSSLNGGSYNEQFF
v_gene: TRBV28; j_gene: TRBJ1-1; CDR3aa: CASSPDLNTEAFF
v_gene: TRBV10-3; j_gene: TRBJ1-3; CDR3aa: CAISDTVGSGNTIYF
v_gene: TRBV7-6; j_gene: TRBJ1-4; CDR3aa: CASSGQSGKLFF
v_gene: TRBV28; j_gene: TRBJ2-3; CDR3aa: CASSVWHKKWDTQYF
v_gene: TRBV9; j_gene: TRBJ2-1; CDR3aa: CASSGNVRGYNEQFF
v_gene: TRBV6-1; j_gene: TRBJ1-1; CDR3aa: CASRRDRINTEAFF
v_gene: TRBV11-2; j_gene: TRBJ1-2; CDR3aa: CASSLVFQGVSTF
v_gene: TRBV28; j_gene: TRBJ2-1; CDR3aa: CASSLLAGRREQFF
v_gene: TRBV5-1; j_gene: TRBJ2-1; CDR3aa: CASSLPITSGLYNEQFF
v_gene: TRBV9; j_gene: TRBJ2-1; CDR3aa: CASSVDGRTAYFYLNEQFF
v_gene: TRBV27; j_gene: TRBJ2-7; CDR3aa: CASSLGALREQYF
v_gene: TRBV27; j_gene: TRBJ2-1; CDR3aa: CASSLHLSSYNEQFF